These T cell receptor beta chains were read from a single sample in a study of T-cell reconstitution after alpha-beta-depleted transplantation in children. TCRdb re-analysed the PCR reads in MiXCR, keeping a single row per CDR3 protein. This sample yields around 800,000 distinct CDR3 sequences, of which under 20% are seen a single time; roughly 4.8% belongs to the top ten. Sequenced here: PBMCs, mostly from graft donor cells, sampled 360 days after TCRalphabeta/CD19-depleted stem cell transplant. Source of these receptors: a male patient younger than 18 who had a stem cell transplant for acute lymphoblastic leukemia, so the T cells may come from the graft donor. Each CDR3 is given with its conserved first and last residue. The D gene is left open where the match is weak. Part of the rows lack a size; the others show once, few, many or a class for expanded clones.

many	TRBV4-2	TRBJ2-3	.	CASSQEGGTQYF	TGTGCCAGCAGCCAAGAGGGGGGTACGCAGTATTTT
.	TRBV5-1	TRBJ2-5	.	CASTTSNQWETQYF	TGCGCCAGCACAACTAGCAACCAGTGGGAGACCCAGTACTTC
.	TRBV12-3/TRBV12-4	TRBJ1-5	.	CASSPLTGTSNQPQHF	TGTGCCAGCAGCCCCCTAACAGGGACTAGCAATCAGCCCCAGCATTTT
.	TRBV5-1	TRBJ1-3	.	CASSLSGDKNTIYF	TGCGCCAGCAGCTTATCAGGGGATAAAAACACCATATATTTT
.	TRBV29-1	TRBJ2-5	.	CSVEPVTKPQETQYF	TGCAGCGTTGAACCGGTGACCAAGCCTCAAGAGACCCAGTACTTC
many	TRBV12-3/TRBV12-4	TRBJ2-5	TRBD1	CASSLVQGAKTQYF	TGTGCCAGCAGTTTAGTCCAGGGGGCGAAGACCCAGTACTTC
many	TRBV12-3/TRBV12-4	TRBJ1-6	.	CASNIRGVGSPLHF	TGTGCCAGCAATATCAGGGGTGTTGGTTCACCCCTCCACTTT
.	TRBV5-1	TRBJ2-3	TRBD1	CASSAGTGASTDTQYF	TGCGCCAGCAGCGCCGGGACAGGGGCTAGCACAGATACGCAGTATTTT
few	TRBV7-9	TRBJ1-5	.	CASSRGWSNQPQHF	TGTGCCAGCAGTCGAGGGTGGAGCAATCAGCCCCAGCATTTT
.	TRBV28	TRBJ2-3	.	CASSLDLLGTDTQYF	TGTGCCAGCAGTTTGGACCTTCTCGGCACAGATACGCAGTATTTT
.	TRBV2	TRBJ2-1	TRBD2	CASSEASGSNEQFF	TGTGCCAGCAGTGAGGCTAGCGGGAGCAATGAGCAGTTCTTC
few	TRBV5-1	TRBJ2-3	.	CASSFGGMSDTQYF	TGCGCCAGCAGCTTTGGGGGAATGTCAGATACGCAGTATTTT
.	TRBV25-1	TRBJ2-3	.	CASRPRRGLLTDTQYF	TGTGCCAGCCGCCCAAGGAGGGGGCTTCTCACAGATACGCAGTATTTT
.	TRBV12-3/TRBV12-4	TRBJ2-5	.	CASSPVGATQYF	TGTGCCAGCAGTCCGGTAGGAGCGACCCAGTACTTC
many	TRBV14	TRBJ2-1	TRBD2	CASSQRGLAGVIGSYNEQFF	TGTGCCAGCAGCCAACGGGGACTAGCGGGAGTCATAGGCTCCTACAATGAGCAGTTCTTC
.	TRBV29-1	TRBJ2-7	TRBD2	CSVRGGAPEQYF	TGCAGCGTTCGGGGGGGGGCCCCCGAGCAGTACTTC
few	TRBV5-1	TRBJ2-5	.	CASSRQLGETQYF	TGCGCCAGCAGCCGGCAACTGGGGGAGACCCAGTACTTC
many	TRBV4-1	TRBJ2-1	.	CASSQGRLSSYNEQFF	TGCGCCAGCAGCCAAGGAAGACTCAGCTCCTACAATGAGCAGTTCTTC
.	TRBV20-1	TRBJ2-7	.	CSARSGGSTYYEQYF	TGCAGTGCTAGATCGGGGGGCAGCACCTACTACGAGCAGTACTTC
.	TRBV2	TRBJ1-4	TRBD1	CASRPQGAGYEKLFF	TGTGCCAGCAGACCGCAGGGGGCCGGCTATGAAAAACTGTTTTTT
few	TRBV5-1	TRBJ2-3	.	CASSLTSGRDWSTDTQYF	TGCGCCAGCAGCTTGACATCAGGCCGGGATTGGAGCACAGATACGCAGTATTTT
few	TRBV12-3/TRBV12-4	TRBJ2-6	TRBD2	CASSLLAGGPGANVLTF	TGTGCCAGCAGCTTACTAGCGGGAGGGCCTGGGGCCAACGTCCTGACTTTC
.	TRBV6-5	TRBJ2-7	.	CASSYSLPYEQYF	TGTGCCAGCAGTTACTCGTTGCCCTACGAGCAGTACTTC
few	TRBV30	TRBJ2-7	.	CAWSVGGQFYEQYF	TGTGCCTGGAGTGTAGGGGGGCAGTTCTACGAGCAGTACTTC
.	TRBV7-7	TRBJ2-3	.	CASSLAEAGLTDTQYF	TGTGCCAGCAGCTTAGCTGAGGCAGGGTTAACAGATACGCAGTATTTT
many	TRBV7-2	TRBJ2-2	TRBD2	CASRITWTSQKNTGELFF	TGTGCCAGCAGGATTACGTGGACTAGCCAAAAGAACACCGGGGAGCTGTTTTTT
.	TRBV6-2/TRBV6-3	TRBJ1-6	TRBD1	CASSWGQDNSPLHF	TGTGCCAGCAGTTGGGGACAGGATAATTCACCCCTCCACTTT
few	TRBV5-5	TRBJ1-1	.	CASTSGGLNTEAFF	TGTGCCAGCACCTCGGGGGGGTTGAACACTGAAGCTTTCTTT
.	TRBV5-1	TRBJ2-3	TRBD2	CASSTLGLAGVTDTQYF	TGCGCCAGCAGCACTTTGGGACTAGCGGGAGTGACAGATACGCAGTATTTT
.	TRBV29-1	TRBJ2-1	TRBD2	CSVGSASGIVQFF	TGCAGCGTTGGTTCGGCTAGCGGGATCGTGCAGTTCTTC
.	TRBV27	TRBJ2-1	TRBD2	CASRHLGTSLVVRNEQFF	TGTGCCAGCAGGCACCTCGGGACTAGCTTGGTGGTTCGAAATGAGCAGTTCTTC